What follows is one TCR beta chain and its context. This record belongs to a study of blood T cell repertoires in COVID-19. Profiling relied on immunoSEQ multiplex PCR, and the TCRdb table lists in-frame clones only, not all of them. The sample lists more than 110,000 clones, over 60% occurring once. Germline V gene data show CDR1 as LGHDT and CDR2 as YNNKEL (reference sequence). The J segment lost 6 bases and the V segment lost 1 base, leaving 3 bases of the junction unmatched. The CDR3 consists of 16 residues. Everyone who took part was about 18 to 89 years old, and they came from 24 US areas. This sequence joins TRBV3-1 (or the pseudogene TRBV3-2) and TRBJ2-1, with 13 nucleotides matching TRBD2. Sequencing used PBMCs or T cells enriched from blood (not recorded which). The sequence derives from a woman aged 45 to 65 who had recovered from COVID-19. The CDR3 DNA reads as TGTGCCAGCAGCCAAGTAACTAGCGGGGGGGCCAATGAGCAGTTCTTC. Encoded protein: CASSQVTSGGANEQFF.